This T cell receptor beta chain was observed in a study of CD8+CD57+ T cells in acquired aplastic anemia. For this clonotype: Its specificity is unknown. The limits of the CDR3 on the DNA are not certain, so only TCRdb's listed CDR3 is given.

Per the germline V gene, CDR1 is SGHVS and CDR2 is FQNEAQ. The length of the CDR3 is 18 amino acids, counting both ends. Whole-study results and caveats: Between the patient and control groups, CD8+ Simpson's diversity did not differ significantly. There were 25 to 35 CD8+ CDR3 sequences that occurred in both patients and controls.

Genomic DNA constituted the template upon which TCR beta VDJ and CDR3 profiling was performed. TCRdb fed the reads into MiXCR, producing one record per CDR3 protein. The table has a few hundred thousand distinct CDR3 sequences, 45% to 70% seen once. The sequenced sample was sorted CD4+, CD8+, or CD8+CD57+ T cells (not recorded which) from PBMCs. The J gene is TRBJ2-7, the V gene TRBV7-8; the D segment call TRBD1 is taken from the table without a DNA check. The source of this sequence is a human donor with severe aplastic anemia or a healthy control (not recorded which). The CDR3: CASSLFARGTDETYEQHF.